The 20 T cell receptor beta chains given below trace back to one sample, sequenced in a study of blood T cells in healthy people across ages. The second PCR ran about 6 to 11 cycles with a sample-barcoded 5' primer and J-beta primers. TCRdb redid the calling of the 5' RACE reads with MiXCR, one entry per CDR3 protein. The profile shows just over 800,000 distinct CDR3 sequences, around two thirds of them singletons. Sequenced sample: blood. These receptor sequences come from a man aged 25 to 45 in good health.

J is TRBJ2-3 and V is TRBV28, with TRBD2 matching 11 bases. Trimming removed 4 bases from V and 4 bases from J; junction bases left unmatched: 10. CDR1 is MDHEN and CDR2 is SYDVKM in the germline V gene. This CDR3 contains 17 residues. CDR3 protein: CASSSPLSGGGSDTQYF. The CDR3 DNA sequence: TGTGCCAGCAGTTCTCCTCTTAGCGGGGGGGGATCAGATACGCAGTATTTT.

The chain has TRBV20-1 and TRBJ2-5, with 9 bases identical to TRBD2. The CDR3 loop spans 13 amino acids. Germline trimming cut 6 bases from V and 5 bases from J; bases unmatched to any gene: 7. The germline V gene has CDR1 DFQATT and CDR2 SNEGSKA (reference sequence). The CDR3 loop is CSATSGRSETQYF. DNA for the CDR3: TGCAGTGCCACAAGCGGGAGGTCGGAGACCCAGTACTTC.

V usage is TRBV7-9 and J usage is TRBJ2-4; possibly TRBD1 or TRBD2 for D (5 bases each). The DNA end is a closer match to TRBJ2-7, so the J assignment may be wrong. The CDR3 contains 14 residues. Germline CDR1 reads SEHNR; CDR2 reads FQNEAQ (reference sequence). CDR3 coding DNA: TGTGCCACATCCGGGACCCCTCCTTTTGGCGAGCAGTACTTC. Protein: CATSGTPPFGEQYF.

The sample holds a few counts of this clonotype. V usage is TRBV2 and J usage is TRBJ2-1; D unclear. Germline V CDR1 and CDR2: SNHLY, FYNNEI. Trimming stripped 7 bases from V and 9 bases from J, with 7 bases between. The CDR3 sequence is 10 residues long. The CDR3 loop is CASISVEQFF. The CDR3 DNA reads TGTGCCAGCATCTCGGTTGAGCAGTTCTTC.

The chain recombines TRBV5-4 with TRBJ2-3; D is possibly TRBD1 (8 bases). The CDR3 totals 16 residues. Between the trimmed V and J ends, which lost 4 bases and 6 bases, there was a span of 21 bases. The germline CDR1 and CDR2 sequences are SGHNT and YYREEE (reference sequence). The CDR3 sequence is CASSTGGQGSNDTQYF. The CDR3 DNA reads TGTGCCAGCAGCACGGGAGGACAGGGCAGTAATGATACGCAGTATTTT.

The gene calls are TRBV12-3 or TRBV12-4 and TRBJ1-2; tentatively, D is TRBD1 (6 bases). CDR3 length equals 14 residues. Trimming took off 5 bases at V and 4 bases at J, with 14 bases between the two ends. CDR3 nucleotide sequence: TGTGCCAGCAGTATTCCGGACAGTCCCTATGGCTACACCTTC. As protein: CASSIPDSPYGYTF.

The chain uses TRBV28 and TRBJ2-7; TRBD1 agrees at 11 bases. CDR1 and CDR2 from the germline V gene are MDHEN and SYDVKM. CDR3 length equals 18 residues. V gave up 6 bases and J gave up 0 bases; unmatched junction bases: 13. The CDR3 is CASSYRDRGSSSSYEQYF. CDR3 nucleotide sequence: TGTGCCAGCAGCTACCGGGACAGGGGGTCTTCTTCCTCCTACGAGCAGTACTTC.

The chain recombines TRBV12-3 or TRBV12-4 with TRBJ2-2; 13 bases agree with TRBD2. Germline trimming cut 7 bases from V and 2 bases from J; bases unmatched to any gene: 7. This CDR3 contains 17 residues. Here the CDR3 DNA reads TGTGCCAGCATTAAGACTAGCGGGGGGTTAAACACCGGGGAGCTGTTTTTT. Translating it yields CASIKTSGGLNTGELFF.

The table lists this clonotype with a count of one. The chain is built from TRBV7-2 and TRBJ1-6; 8 bases are shared with TRBD1. Per germline, CDR1 SGHTA and CDR2 FQGNSA. The CDR3 contains 17 residues. Unmatched junction bases numbered 10, after V lost 3 bases and J lost 6 bases. The CDR3 DNA reads TGTGCCAGCAGCTTGTGGGGTAGGGGACAGGCTAATTCACCCCTCCACTTT. Its translation: CASSLWGRGQANSPLHF.

This chain links TRBV3-1 with TRBJ2-1; TRBD2 aligns across 16 bases. CDR3 length: 14 amino acids. Germline V lookup: CDR1 LGHDT, CDR2 YNNKEL (reference sequence). V gave up 8 bases and J gave up 9 bases; unmatched junction bases: 4. The CDR3 sequence is CASRGLAGGREQFF. The CDR3 DNA reads as TGTGCCAGCCGGGGACTAGCGGGGGGGCGTGAGCAGTTCTTC.

V and J are TRBV27 and TRBJ1-6; 9 nucleotides match TRBD1. The CDR3 is made up of 15 amino acids. Losses at the gene ends were 3 bases for V and 8 bases for J; bases not matched to a gene: 5. Germline V gene lookup returns CDR1 MNHEY and CDR2 SMNVEV (reference sequence). In nucleotides, the CDR3 is TGTGCCAGCAGTTTCTCACAGGGGGCTTATTCACCCCTCCACTTT. Translating gives CASSFSQGAYSPLHF.

The V and J genes are TRBV7-2 and TRBJ2-7; the match to TRBD1 covers 7 bases. Germline V gene lookup returns CDR1 SGHTA and CDR2 FQGNSA. The CDR3 is 14 amino acids. The V segment lost 10 bases and the J segment 2 bases; nucleotides outside the gene matches: 11. The CDR3 here is CATSSGTDPYEQYF. The CDR3 DNA follows: TGTGCCACCTCTTCCGGGACAGACCCCTACGAGCAGTACTTC.

This chain links TRBV15 with TRBJ2-7; D remains unclear. The V and J ends lost 3 bases and 3 bases respectively, with 18 bases between them. Germline values: CDR1 LNHNV, CDR2 YYDKDF (reference sequence). This CDR3 has 16 residues. This CDR3 reads CATSSPSTQIGYEQYF. The CDR3 nucleotides are TGTGCCACCAGCAGTCCCTCGACCCAAATCGGCTACGAGCAGTACTTC.

The chain combines TRBV4-3 with TRBJ2-2, with a possible D match to TRBD2 (5 bases). Per the germline V gene, CDR1 is LGHNA and CDR2 is YSLEER. This CDR3 has 18 amino acids. V lost 4 bases to trimming and J lost 2 bases, with 20 bases between them. CDR3 in DNA: TGCGCCAGCAGCCGCGGGCCGGCCCGACCCATAAACACCGGGGAGCTGTTTTTT. Its protein is CASSRGPARPINTGELFF.

This sequence joins TRBV7-9 and TRBJ2-5, with 10 bases that match TRBD1. The closer fit of TRBJ2-7 to the DNA end suggests the J call may be wrong. There are 14 residues in the CDR3. Germline V gives CDR1 SEHNR, CDR2 FQNEAQ (reference sequence). CDR3 amino acids: CASTVRTGGLEQYF. The CDR3 DNA is TGTGCCAGCACCGTTAGGACAGGGGGACTCGAGCAGTACTTC.

This clonotype was seen many times. The chain has TRBV9 and TRBJ1-2, with TRBD1 matching over 9 bases. The germline CDR1 and CDR2 sequences are SGDLS and YYNGEE. This CDR3 comprises 17 residues. V was pared by 3 bases and J by 1 base, with 10 bases of the junction left unmatched. CDR3 amino acids: CASSGPGQGYVNYGYTF. DNA of the CDR3: TGTGCCAGCAGCGGGCCGGGACAGGGCTATGTTAACTATGGCTACACCTTC.

This chain links TRBV4-2 with TRBJ1-4; D is unresolved. The CDR3 loop spans 17 amino acids. Trimming took off 0 bases at V and 0 bases at J, with 11 bases between the two ends. In germline, CDR1 is LGHNA, CDR2 YNFKEQ. This CDR3 reads CASSQDRGMATNEKLFF. Here the CDR3 DNA reads TGTGCCAGCAGCCAAGATCGGGGAATGGCAACTAATGAAAAACTGTTTTTT.

This clonotype has a handful of counts. The CDR3 protein is CASTSGHITYEQYF. DNA of the CDR3: TGTGCCAGCACTTCAGGACACATAACCTACGAGCAGTACTTC. The gene calls are TRBV6-6 and TRBJ2-7; possibly TRBD1 for D (5 bases). CDR1 and CDR2 from the germline V gene are MNHNY and SVGAGI (reference sequence). The V and J ends lost 7 bases and 2 bases respectively, with 15 bases between them. This CDR3 comprises 14 residues.

The chain carries TRBV4-2 and TRBJ2-1, with 10 bases matching TRBD1. V lost 1 base, J lost 5 bases, and 8 bases stayed unmatched. The CDR3 sequence is 17 residues long. Looked up from germline, CDR1 is LGHNA and CDR2 is YNFKEQ. Here the CDR3 reads CASSQVTVGQGDNEQFF. The DNA for the CDR3 is TGTGCCAGCAGCCAAGTCACCGTTGGACAGGGGGACAATGAGCAGTTCTTC.

Details on this clonotype: A read error may be the cause here, since a much bigger clone is one base away. V usage is TRBV29-1 and J usage is TRBJ2-5; 8 bases match TRBD1. Germline V gene data show CDR1 as SQVTM and CDR2 as ANQGSEA. The CDR3 contains 13 residues. J gave up 11 bases and V 6 bases, and 14 bases lay outside the gene matches. The CDR3 loop is CSVARQGAGGQYF. In DNA form, the CDR3 reads TGCAGCGTGGCGAGGCAGGGGGCGGGCGGGCAGTACTTC.